This TCR beta chain emerged from a study of OX40 agonist ivuxolimab in advanced cancers. Looking at the study overall: Ivuxolimab was a fully human IgG2 agonistic monoclonal antibody targeting the costimulatory receptor OX40 (CD134). Intravenous ivuxolimab was administered to patients every 2 weeks at six dose levels: 0.01, 0.1, 0.3, 1.5, 3 and 10 mg/kg. Among the 50 to 55 dose-escalation patients, about 20 had hepatocellular carcinoma, 15 or so melanoma, 9 renal cell carcinoma and 9 head and neck cancer. A male proportion of roughly 80% and a mean age of around 60 years, ranging from 23 to 79, were recorded for the dose-escalation cohort. Prior anti-PD-1, anti-PD-L1 or anti-CTLA-4 therapy was permitted, and checkpoint inhibitors had been received by less than 45% of dose-escalation patients. Three dose-escalation patients achieved partial responses, one with hepatocellular carcinoma and two with cutaneous melanoma. Peripheral TCRbeta sequencing aimed to test whether ivuxolimab altered TCR sequence diversity and caused clonal T-cell expansion. The monotherapy dose-escalation portion (N ≈ 52 patients) of the phase I ivuxolimab trial is reported in the paper.

The trial excluded patients who had a history of autoimmune disease or who were on systemic immunosuppression. Peripheral blood for TCR sequencing was drawn from every dose cohort at baseline, at cycle 4 day 1 and at cycle 7 day 1. Samples were obtained from an open-label, multicenter, first-in-human phase I dose-escalation trial of ivuxolimab. Adults with locally advanced or metastatic melanoma, renal cell, hepatocellular, or head and neck squamous cell carcinoma were enrolled in the trial. Before TCR sequencing, CD4+ and CD8+ T cells were separately sorted from peripheral blood. The CDR3 holds 15 amino acids from the cysteine to the phenylalanine. CDR3 DNA is the only sequence kept; it has 45 bases, read in frame from the first base. In the germline V gene, CDR1 corresponds to MNHNS and CDR2 to SASEGT. The V end loses 7 bases and the J end loses 4 bases, and a stretch of 17 bases separates them.

Turning to this clone: It lacks a known antigen. No base quality information exists; no much larger clone differs at one position.

General study outcomes and caveats: Low levels of normalized T-cell clonal expansion were also seen in some patients who did not respond. The antigen specificity of the clonally expanded peripheral T cells was not determined. In partial responders in the 0.1-3.0 mg/kg groups, normalized peripheral clonal expansion was found to be among the lowest, especially among CD8+ T cells. Clonal expansion of both CD4+ and CD8+ blood T cells was observed from baseline to week 6 at doses 0.1 to 3.0 mg/kg. After ivuxolimab, CD8+ T cells had more expanded clones than CD4+ T cells on average.

Genomic DNA was isolated from the sorted cells so that the TCRbeta CDR3 region could be sequenced. TCRbeta CDR3 regions were sequenced using the immunoSEQ Assay. The source is immuneACCESS, and TCRdb retained only in-frame sequences with V and J called. Part of the clones is not carried over; for the studies checked, unresolved V genes explain less than half of this, and the remainder is unexplained. This sample lists 50,000 to 65,000 clones; around 90% were detected once. Roughly 25% of the sample belongs to the ten largest clones. The chain couples TRBV6-1 to TRBJ2-1, with a tentative D gene TRBD1 over 5 matching bases. This specimen was CD4+ or CD8+ T cells sorted from blood, taken in a trial of the OX40 agonist ivuxolimab. This TCR was sampled from an adult with an advanced solid tumor such as melanoma, head and neck, liver or kidney cancer. The sequenced DNA: TGTGCCAGCAATTTAATAGGGGTCTTTTACAATGAGCAGTTCTTC. Translation gives CASNLIGVFYNEQFF.